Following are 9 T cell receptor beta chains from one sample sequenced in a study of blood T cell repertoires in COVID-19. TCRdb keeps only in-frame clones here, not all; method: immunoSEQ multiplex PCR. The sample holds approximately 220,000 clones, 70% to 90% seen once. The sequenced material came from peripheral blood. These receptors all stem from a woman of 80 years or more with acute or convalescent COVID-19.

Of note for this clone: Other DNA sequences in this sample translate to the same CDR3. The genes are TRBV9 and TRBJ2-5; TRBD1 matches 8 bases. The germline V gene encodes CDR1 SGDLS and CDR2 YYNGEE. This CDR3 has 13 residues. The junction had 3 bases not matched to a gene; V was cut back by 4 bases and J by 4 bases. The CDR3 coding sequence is TGTGCCAGCAGCCCGGACAGGGTAGAGACCCAGTACTTC. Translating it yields CASSPDRVETQYF.

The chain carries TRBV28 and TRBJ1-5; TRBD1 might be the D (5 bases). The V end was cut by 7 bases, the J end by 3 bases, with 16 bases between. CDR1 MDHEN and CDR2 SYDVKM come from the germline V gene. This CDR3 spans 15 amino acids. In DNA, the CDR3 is TGTGCCAGCACCGGCCGGCAGGGCGCCAATCAGCCCCAGCATTTT. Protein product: CASTGRQGANQPQHF.

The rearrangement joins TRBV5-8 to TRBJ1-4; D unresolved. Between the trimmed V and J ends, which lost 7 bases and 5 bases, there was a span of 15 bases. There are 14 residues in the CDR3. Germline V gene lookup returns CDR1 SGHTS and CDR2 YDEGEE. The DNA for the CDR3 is TGTGCCAGCGCCAAGGAGTTTAGGAATGAAAAACTGTTTTTT. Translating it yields CASAKEFRNEKLFF.

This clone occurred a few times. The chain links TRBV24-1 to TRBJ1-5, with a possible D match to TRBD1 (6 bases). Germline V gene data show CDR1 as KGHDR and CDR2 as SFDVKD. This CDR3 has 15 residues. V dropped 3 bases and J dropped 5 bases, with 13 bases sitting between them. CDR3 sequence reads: CATSDGAGGYQPQHF. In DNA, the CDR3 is TGTGCCACCAGTGATGGAGCGGGGGGCTATCAGCCCCAGCATTTT.

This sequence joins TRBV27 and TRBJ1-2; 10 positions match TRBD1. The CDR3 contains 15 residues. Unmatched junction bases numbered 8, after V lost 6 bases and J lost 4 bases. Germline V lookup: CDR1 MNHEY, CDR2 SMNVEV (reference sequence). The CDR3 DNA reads TGTGCCAGCAGAACTCAGACAGGGGGCGCCTATGGCTACACCTTC. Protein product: CASRTQTGGAYGYTF.

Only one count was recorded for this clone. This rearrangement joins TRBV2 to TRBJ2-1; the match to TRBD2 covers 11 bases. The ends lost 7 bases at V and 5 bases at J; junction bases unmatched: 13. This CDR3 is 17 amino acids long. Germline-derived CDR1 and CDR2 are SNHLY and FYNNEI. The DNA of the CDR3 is TGTGCCAGCACGTCCGAACTAGCGGGGGACCGGAACAATGAGCAGTTCTTC. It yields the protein CASTSELAGDRNNEQFF.

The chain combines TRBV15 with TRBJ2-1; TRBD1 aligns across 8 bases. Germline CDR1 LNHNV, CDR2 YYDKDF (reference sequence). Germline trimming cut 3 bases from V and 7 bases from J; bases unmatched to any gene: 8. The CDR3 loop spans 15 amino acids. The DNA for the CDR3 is TGTGCCACCAGCAGGGGGAGGACAGGGACTAATGAGCAGTTCTTC. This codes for CATSRGRTGTNEQFF.

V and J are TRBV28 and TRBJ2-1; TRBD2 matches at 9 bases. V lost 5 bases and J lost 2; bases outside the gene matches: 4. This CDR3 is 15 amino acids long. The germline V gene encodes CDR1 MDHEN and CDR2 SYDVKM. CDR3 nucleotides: TGTGCCAGCAGTATTAGCGGGGGTCCCTACAATGAGCAGTTCTTC. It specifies CASSISGGPYNEQFF. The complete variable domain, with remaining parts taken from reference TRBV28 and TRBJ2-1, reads DVKVTQSSRYLVKRTGEKVFLECVQDMDHENMFWYRQDPGLGLRLIYFSYDVKMKEKGDIPEGYSVSREKKERFSLILESASTNQTSMYLCASSISGGPYNEQFFGPGTRLTVL.

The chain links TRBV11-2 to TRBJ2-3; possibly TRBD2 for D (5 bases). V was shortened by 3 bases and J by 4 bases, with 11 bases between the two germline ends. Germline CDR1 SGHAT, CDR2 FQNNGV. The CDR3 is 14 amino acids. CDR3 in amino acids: CASSFGLRADTQYF. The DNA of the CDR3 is TGTGCCAGCAGCTTCGGACTGAGGGCAGATACGCAGTATTTT.